This TCR beta chain was sequenced during a study of blood T cell repertoires in COVID-19. For the study at large: Spain, Italy and the United States supplied samples that represented acute and convalescent COVID-19. PBMCs, B-cell-depleted T cells, or T cells were the source of the cDNA or gDNA that made up the material.

Per the authors' pipeline: Amplification from reference gene primers served as the basis for estimated nucleated cell counts. Some clones are missing from TCRdb's copy, which holds only in-frame ones; the method was immunoSEQ multiplex PCR. The D gene and trimming were derived from the DNA, and the V and J assignments and clone size from that table. This sample has 250,000 to 300,000 clones, with 87% found just once. Germline values: CDR1 LNHDA, CDR2 SQIVND (reference sequence). CDR3 length: 14 residues. The junction had 4 bases not matched to a gene; V was cut back by 4 bases and J by 8 bases. This receptor was taken from a woman aged 45-59 years who had recovered from COVID-19. V and J are TRBV19 and TRBJ2-1, with TRBD2 identical over 11 bases. Sequences were obtained from peripheral blood. The CDR3 sequence: CASSTLAGGYEQFF. CDR3 DNA sequence: TGTGCCAGTAGTACCTTAGCGGGGGGGTATGAGCAGTTCTTC.